Sequencing of this T cell receptor (beta chain) was carried out in a study of CD8 T cells in Susac syndrome. 0.5 to 1 ug RNA was reverse transcribed with random hexamers. The CDR3 of TCR beta was amplified by immunoSEQ multiplex PCR across 54 Vbeta and 13 Jbeta. TCRdb reprocessed the immunoSEQ multiplex PCR reads with MiXCR, giving one entry per CDR3 protein. The sample yields over 150,000 distinct CDR3 sequences, around 96% seen once. Patients with Susac syndrome met diagnostic criteria defined recently for definite or probable disease. The V and J ends lost 8 bases and 2 bases respectively, with 21 bases between them. Germline V gives CDR1 LNHNV, CDR2 YYDKDF (reference sequence). This CDR3 is built from 16 residues.

This rearrangement joins TRBV15 to TRBJ2-5; TRBD2 is a possible D gene (6 bases). The specimen sequenced was CD4+ T cells from PBMCs. The clonotype was recovered from a human donor with Susac syndrome. CDR3 nucleotides: TGTGCCACCGCTAAAGGCGGAGGGGCAGGACAAGAGACCCAGTACTTC. Encoded protein: CATAKGGGAGQETQYF. Combining the CDR3 with reference TRBV15 and TRBJ2-5 gives the whole variable domain DAMVIQNPRYQVTQFGKPVTLSCSQTLNHNVMYWYQQKSSQAPKLLFHYYDKDFNNEADTPDNFQSRRPNTSFCFLDIRSPGLGDTAMYLCATAKGGGAGQETQYFGPGTRLLVL.